This TCR beta chain was sequenced for a study of vaccination and CD4 T cells after COVID-19. About this clonotype itself: Its specificity is not known.

The time point was: late sampling 161 to 241 days after vaccination in a few convalescent patients. Regarding treatment: approximately 10-day PBMC culture with coronavirus spike peptide pools or control peptides (ViraFEST assay). In the ViraFEST assay, peptide-pool expansion preceded TCR sequencing of expanded clonotypes. CDR1 DFQATT and CDR2 SNEGSKA come from the germline V gene (reference sequence). The CDR3 has 16 residues. The trim removed 0 bases at V and 0 bases at J, leaving 6 bases unmatched. CD4+ T cells that had been cultured provided DNA sequenced with the Oncomine TCR Beta short-read assay. One entry per CDR3 protein, called by TCRdb with MiXCR from the PCR reads. The top ten clones hold around a sixth of a sample with under 20,000 distinct CDR3 sequences, roughly 40% of them seen once.

The TCR was taken from a human donor who had recovered from COVID-19. The chain joins TRBV20-1 to TRBJ2-3; TRBD2 aligns across 7 bases. Here the sequenced sample was CD4+ T cells from blood, cultured in vitro, taken about 7 months after SARS-CoV-2 vaccination. CDR3 nucleotide sequence: TGCAGTGCTAGAGACAGCGGGACCACTAGCACAGATACGCAGTATTTT. Translation gives CSARDSGTTSTDTQYF.